The 28 T cell receptor beta chains given below trace back to one sample, sequenced in a study of beta chain features in type 1 diabetes. Investigators reverse transcribed all isolated RNA, so they sequenced expressed TCRB transcripts. Clones were sequenced by immunoSEQ multiplex PCR, and TCRdb holds only the in-frame ones, with some missing. The sample contains 350,000 to 450,000 clones, about 15% of which appear only once. Sequencing was performed on naive CD4+ T cells from blood. Receptor source: a man aged 25-40 years in good health.

V gene TRBV5-1 combines with J gene TRBJ1-6; 7 bases fit TRBD1. The CDR3 is made up of 14 amino acids. The V gene's germline CDR1 is SGHRS and CDR2 YFSETQ. V was clipped by 0 bases and J by 8 bases; unmatched bases: 2. The CDR3 DNA reads TGCGCCAGCAGCTTGGGAGACAGGGATTCACCCCTCCACTTT. Translation: CASSLGDRDSPLHF.

This clone has just a few counts. This chain joins TRBV7-2 and TRBJ2-3; TRBD2 matches 9 bases. V shed 5 bases, J shed 2 bases, and the junction held 17 bases outside the gene matches. Germline CDR1 reads SGHTA; CDR2 reads FQGNSA. The CDR3 contains 19 residues. The CDR3 nucleotides read TGTGCCAGCAGCCAACCTCATAGCGGGGGACAGAGATTCACAGATACGCAGTATTTT. Its translation: CASSQPHSGGQRFTDTQYF.

The rearrangement joins TRBV10-3 to TRBJ2-7; D may be TRBD1 (5 bases). V was cut by 10 bases and J by 3 bases, with 19 bases left in between. The CDR3 runs 14 residues. Germline-derived CDR1 and CDR2 are ENHRY and SYGVKD. CDR3 sequence: CATMERQHDYEQYF. CDR3 nucleotide sequence: TGTGCCACGATGGAACGACAGCATGACTACGAGCAGTACTTC.

V usage is TRBV7-2 and J usage is TRBJ2-3, with D perhaps matching TRBD1 or TRBD2 (5 bases each). Trimming removed 3 bases from V and 3 bases from J, with 10 bases in between. The CDR3 totals 14 residues. Per the germline V gene, CDR1 is SGHTA and CDR2 is FQGNSA. The DNA of the CDR3 is TGTGCCAGCAGCTTTGGGACCTTAACAGATACGCAGTATTTT. This gives the protein CASSFGTLTDTQYF.

This clone was observed a few times. V is TRBV7-9 and J is TRBJ2-3; D may correspond to TRBD1 or TRBD2 (5 bases each). Trimming left V 0 bases short and J 0 bases short, with 13 bases between. Germline assignment: CDR1 SEHNR and CDR2 FQNEAQ (reference sequence). The CDR3 covers 17 residues. The CDR3 reads CASSLAGTAASTDTQYF. DNA of the CDR3: TGTGCCAGCAGCTTAGCCGGGACCGCAGCTAGCACAGATACGCAGTATTTT.

The J gene is TRBJ2-5, the V gene TRBV7-2; 8 positions match TRBD2. V shed 1 base and J 5 bases; nucleotides not matched to a gene: 6. The germline CDR1 and CDR2 sequences are SGHTA and FQGNSA. The CDR3 runs to 15 residues. CDR3 sequence: CASSLVSSSGETQYF. In nucleotides, the CDR3 is TGTGCCAGCAGCTTAGTCTCGTCTAGCGGGGAGACCCAGTACTTC. Full variable domain (remainder filled in from reference TRBV7-2 and TRBJ2-5): GAGVSQSPSNKVTEKGKDVELRCDPISGHTALYWYRQSLGQGLEFLIYFQGNSAPDKSGLPSDRFSAERTGGSVSTLTIQRTQQEDSAVYLCASSLVSSSGETQYFGPGTRLLVL.

J is TRBJ1-2 and V is TRBV18; no clear D. Trimming removed 1 base from V and 2 bases from J, with 5 bases in between. Germline CDR1 reads KGHSH; CDR2 reads LQKENI. The CDR3 consists of 13 residues. The CDR3, as DNA: TGTGCCAGCTCACCACAGGCAAACTATGGCTACACCTTC. Encoded protein: CASSPQANYGYTF.

This rearrangement joins TRBV4-2 to TRBJ1-2, with D unclear. CDR1 and CDR2 (germline): LGHNA, YNFKEQ. V was trimmed by 4 bases and J by 5 bases, leaving 14 bases between them. The CDR3 is 14 amino acids. CDR3 residues: CASSPRIDGYGYTF. CDR3 nucleotide sequence: TGTGCCAGCAGCCCCCGGATAGACGGGTATGGCTACACCTTC.

The J gene is TRBJ2-3, the V gene TRBV29-1; D unclear. CDR1 SQVTM and CDR2 ANQGSEA come from the germline V gene. The CDR3 has 13 residues. The V end was cut by 4 bases, the J end by 4 bases, with 12 bases between. The CDR3 reads CSVVGIPADTQYF. CDR3 coding DNA: TGCAGCGTTGTGGGGATCCCCGCAGATACGCAGTATTTT.

The genes are TRBV6-5 and TRBJ2-3; 7 bases line up with TRBD2. Unmatched junction bases numbered 2, after V lost 6 bases and J lost 2 bases. Germline CDR1 and CDR2: MNHEY and SVGAGI. This CDR3 is 13 amino acids long. The CDR3 reads CASSRDYTDTQYF. The CDR3 DNA reads TGTGCCAGCAGCAGGGACTACACAGATACGCAGTATTTT.

The genes are TRBV7-2 and TRBJ2-7; D not certain. The germline gives CDR1 SGHTA, CDR2 FQGNSA. With 1 base removed from V and 0 bases from J, the gap between germline ends came to 7 bases. CDR3 length: 14 amino acids. The DNA for the CDR3 is TGTGCCAGCAGCTTAGGGATGATCTCCTACGAGCAGTACTTC. It is translated as CASSLGMISYEQYF.

This clone has only a few counts. The CDR3 DNA is TGTGCCAGCTCACCTTTCATCGGGGGGTCCTATGGCTACACCTTC. It yields the protein CASSPFIGGSYGYTF. The genes are TRBV18 and TRBJ1-2, with a possible D match to TRBD1 (5 bases). Deletions cut 3 bases from V and 4 bases from J, with 15 bases between. Germline lookup yields CDR1 KGHSH and CDR2 LQKENI. This CDR3 is built from 15 residues. The full variable domain, in which reference TRBV18 and TRBJ1-2 provide the parts outside the CDR3, is NAGVMQNPRHLVRRRGQEARLRCSPMKGHSHVYWYRQLPEEGLKFMVYLQKENIIDESGMPKERFSAEFPKEGPSILRIQQVVRGDSAAYFCASSPFIGGSYGYTFGSGTRLTVV.

This clone was seen more than once but under ten times. The chain combines TRBV4-3 with TRBJ2-1; D is unresolved. The germline gives CDR1 LGHNA, CDR2 YSLEER. The CDR3 extends over 16 amino acids. The V and J ends lost 0 bases and 3 bases respectively, with 12 bases between them. In DNA, the CDR3 is TGCGCCAGCAGCCAAGATGTTAGGTCGGGCTACAATGAGCAGTTCTTC. As protein: CASSQDVRSGYNEQFF.

The chain has TRBV7-6 and TRBJ2-3, with TRBD2 matching over 13 bases. The CDR3 contains 16 residues. V was clipped by 1 base and J by 8 bases; unmatched bases: 6. CDR1 is SGHVS and CDR2 is FNYEAQ in the germline V gene. CDR3 protein: CASSLGTSGSIGTQYF. CDR3 nucleotides: TGTGCCAGCAGCTTAGGGACTAGCGGGAGCATTGGTACGCAGTATTTT.

This chain links TRBV5-4 with TRBJ2-7; 8 bases match TRBD1. Germline V lookup: CDR1 SGHNT, CDR2 YYREEE (reference sequence). J gave up 2 bases and V 6 bases, and 7 bases lay outside the gene matches. The CDR3 sequence is 14 residues long. The CDR3 nucleotides are TGTGCCAGCACCCTGGACAGGGCCACCTACGAGCAGTACTTC. Its protein is CASTLDRATYEQYF.

This clone was seen a few times. The rearrangement links TRBV4-2 to TRBJ1-1, with D possibly matching TRBD1 (5 bases). V was clipped by 4 bases and J by 10 bases, with 16 bases between them. Germline CDR1 is LGHNA and CDR2 is YNFKEQ. The CDR3 is 13 residues long. The CDR3 DNA sequence: TGTGCCAGCAGCCGCCTCGACAGCAGCGCAGCTTTCTTT. Protein sequence: CASSRLDSSAAFF.

The sample holds many counts of this clone. V gene TRBV29-1 combines with J gene TRBJ2-1; D may be TRBD1 (5 bases). Trimming pared 6 bases from V and 9 bases from J, leaving 24 bases between. Germline V lookup: CDR1 SQVTM, CDR2 ANQGSEA. This CDR3 contains 15 residues. CDR3 coding DNA: TGCAGCGTCCTAAGGAACAGGAACGATCCGGGTGAGCAGTTCTTC. Translating gives CSVLRNRNDPGEQFF.

The J gene is TRBJ2-1, the V gene TRBV5-1; 8 bases match TRBD2. The CDR3 loop spans 16 amino acids. CDR1 is SGHRS, CDR2 YFSETQ, per germline. With 4 bases clipped from V and 7 bases from J, the junction kept 13 bases outside the gene matches. CDR3 nucleotides: TGCGCCAGCAGCGTGGTGATAGCGGGGCCATGGAATGAGCAGTTCTTC. It yields the protein CASSVVIAGPWNEQFF.

The chain has TRBV6-5 and TRBJ1-2; 7 nucleotides align to TRBD1. V was pared by 4 bases and J by 6 bases, with 5 bases of the junction left unmatched. Germline loops: CDR1 MNHEY, CDR2 SVGAGI. The CDR3 spans 13 residues. The CDR3 coding sequence is TGTGCCAGCAGTTCGACAGGGCTGCATGGCTACACCTTC. Protein: CASSSTGLHGYTF.

This clone came up a few times. The V and J genes are TRBV28 and TRBJ1-2, with D tentatively TRBD1 (5 bases). The CDR3 loop spans 13 amino acids. Germline V lookup: CDR1 MDHEN, CDR2 SYDVKM. Trimming pared 11 bases from V and 5 bases from J, leaving 18 bases between. The CDR3 nucleotides read TGTGCCGCTGGGCAGGTAGAGGGGTATGGCTACACCTTC. As protein: CAAGQVEGYGYTF.

The CDR3 DNA reads as TGTGCCAGCAGGATTCCAGGGACCTACGAGCAGTACGTC. Translation gives CASRIPGTYEQYV. The gene calls are TRBV5-6 and TRBJ2-7, with D possibly matching TRBD1 (5 bases). The V end was cut by 5 bases, the J end by 2 bases, with 11 bases between. The CDR3 is 13 amino acids. Germline V CDR1 and CDR2: SGHDT, YYEEEE.

Note on this clone: The sample has other DNA sequences that encode this CDR3 too. The chain couples TRBV20-1 to TRBJ1-3; no firm D call. In germline, CDR1 is DFQATT, CDR2 SNEGSKA (reference sequence). This CDR3 spans 11 amino acids. V shed 2 bases and J shed 4 bases, with 3 bases lying between them. In DNA, the CDR3 is TGCAGTGCTAGATCCGGAAACACCATATATTTT. This encodes CSARSGNTIYF.

This clone was seen a handful of times. The chain is built from TRBV25-1 and TRBJ1-4; 8 bases are a match to TRBD1. The CDR3 has 16 residues. After removal of 3 bases from V and 5 bases from J, the junction contained 8 bases not matched to a gene. Germline V gene lookup returns CDR1 MGHDK and CDR2 SYGVNS. The CDR3 bases are TGTGCCAGCAGTGAGGTCCGGACAGGGCGGAATGAAAAACTGTTTTTT. Amino acids: CASSEVRTGRNEKLFF.

V gene TRBV6-5 combines with J gene TRBJ1-1, with a possible D match to TRBD1 (6 bases). CDR1 MNHEY and CDR2 SVGAGI come from the germline V gene. Trimming removed 9 bases at V and 8 bases at J, with 13 bases between. The CDR3 runs to 11 residues. For the CDR3, the DNA is TGTGCCAGTTTTCGGGGGACAGAAGCTTTCTTT. Translation gives CASFRGTEAFF.

The table lists this clone with a few counts. This rearrangement joins TRBV2 to TRBJ2-7; D gene uncertain. V was clipped by 4 bases and J by 3 bases, with 7 bases between them. Germline V gives CDR1 SNHLY, CDR2 FYNNEI. The CDR3 covers 12 residues. CDR3 coding DNA: TGTGCCAGCAGTGTAGAACGCTACGAGCAGTACGTC. Translating it yields CASSVERYEQYV.

The chain joins TRBV10-3 to TRBJ2-6; 7 bases map to TRBD1. CDR1 and CDR2 (germline): ENHRY, SYGVKD. Trimming removed 6 bases from V and 2 bases from J; junction bases left unmatched: 10. This CDR3 spans 17 amino acids. The chain's CDR3 is CAIRFSIGGAGANVLTF. Written as DNA, the CDR3 is TGTGCCATCAGGTTCAGTATAGGGGGCGCTGGGGCCAACGTCCTGACTTTC.

A few counts support this clone. This chain links TRBV19 with TRBJ2-7; D not certain. The CDR3 spans 9 residues. Looked up from germline, CDR1 is LNHDA and CDR2 is SQIVND (reference sequence). The V end lost 9 bases, the J end lost 6 bases, and 6 bases lay between the germline ends. DNA of the CDR3: TGTGCCAGCCTACCCGAGCAGTACGTC. This encodes CASLPEQYV.

The V call is TRBV4-2, the J call TRBJ2-2; 8 positions agree with TRBD1. Germline loops: CDR1 LGHNA, CDR2 YNFKEQ. The length of the CDR3 is 14 residues. The V gene end was trimmed by 5 bases and the J gene end by 4 bases; junction bases not matched to a gene: 3. Written as DNA, the CDR3 is TGTGCCAGCAGCTACAGGGGGACCACCGGGGAGCTGTTTTTT. This gives the protein CASSYRGTTGELFF.